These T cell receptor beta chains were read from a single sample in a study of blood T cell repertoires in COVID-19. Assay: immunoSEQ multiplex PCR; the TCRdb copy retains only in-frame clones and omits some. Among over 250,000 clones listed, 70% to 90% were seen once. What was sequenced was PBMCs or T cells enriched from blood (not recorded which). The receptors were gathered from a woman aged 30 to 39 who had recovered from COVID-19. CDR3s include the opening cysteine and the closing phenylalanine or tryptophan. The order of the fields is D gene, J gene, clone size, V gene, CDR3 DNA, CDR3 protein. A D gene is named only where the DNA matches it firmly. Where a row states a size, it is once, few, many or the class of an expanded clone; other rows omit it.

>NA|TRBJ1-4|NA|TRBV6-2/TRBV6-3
TGTGCCAGCAGTTCCACGACAGAAGTCCGTGAAAAACTGTTTTTT
CASSSTTEVREKLFF
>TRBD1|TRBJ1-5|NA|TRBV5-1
TGCGCCAGCAGCCCCGGACAGGATAGCAATCAGCCCCAGCATTTT
CASSPGQDSNQPQHF
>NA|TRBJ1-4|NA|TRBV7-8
TGTGCCAGCAGCTCAGACAGTCGTGAAAAACTGTTTTTT
CASSSDSREKLFF
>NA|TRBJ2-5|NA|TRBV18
TGTGCCAGCGCCGCAGGGGAGACCCGAGAGACCCAGTACTTC
CASAAGETRETQYF
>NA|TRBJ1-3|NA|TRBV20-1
TGCAGTGCCGTGTCTGGAAACACCATATATTTT
CSAVSGNTIYF
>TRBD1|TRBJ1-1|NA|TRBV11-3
TGTGCCAGCAGCAAGGGACAGGGGTCGGACACTGAAGCTTTCTTT
CASSKGQGSDTEAFF
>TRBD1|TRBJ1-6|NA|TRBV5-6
TGTGCCAGCAGCTCTCTGGACAGGAATAATTCACCCCTCCACTTT
CASSSLDRNNSPLHF
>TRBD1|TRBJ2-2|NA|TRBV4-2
TGTGCCAGCAGCCACGTGGGGGTAGGGGGCCGTCAGGCCGGGGAGCTGTTTTTT
CASSHVGVGGRQAGELFF
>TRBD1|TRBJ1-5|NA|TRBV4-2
TGTGCCAGCAGCCAAGACGGACAGGGTAATCAGCCCCAGCATTTT
CASSQDGQGNQPQHF
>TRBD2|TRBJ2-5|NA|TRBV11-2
TGTGCCAGCAGCTTAGGGCGTTTTGTGCGGGGGGAAGAGACCCAGTACTTC
CASSLGRFVRGEETQYF
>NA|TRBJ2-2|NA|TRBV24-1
TGTGCCACTAGCTCCGCAGGGGTTGCCACCGGGGAGCTGTTTTTT
CATSSAGVATGELFF
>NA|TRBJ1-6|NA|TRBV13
TGTGCCAGCAGCCATACAGGGTTGGGATCACCCCTCCACTTT
CASSHTGLGSPLHF
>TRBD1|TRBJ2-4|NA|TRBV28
TGTGCCAGCAGTTCCTCCGGGACAGGGGGGAACATTCAGTACTTC
CASSSSGTGGNIQYF
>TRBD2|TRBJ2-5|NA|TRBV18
TGTGCCAGCTCACCAGCGGGGGGCCAAGAGACCCAGTACTTC
CASSPAGGQETQYF
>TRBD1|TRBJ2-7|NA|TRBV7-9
TGTGCCAGCAGCTTATCGTGGACAGGGGAAACCTACGAGCAGTACTTC
CASSLSWTGETYEQYF
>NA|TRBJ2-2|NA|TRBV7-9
TGTGCCAGCAGCTTCCCCGGGAAGACCGGGGAGCTGTTTTTT
CASSFPGKTGELFF
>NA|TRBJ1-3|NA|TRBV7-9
TGTGCCAGCAGCTTATATCTAAGCTGGTTCTCTGGAAACACCATATATTTT
CASSLYLSWFSGNTIYF
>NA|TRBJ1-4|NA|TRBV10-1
TGCGCCAGCAGTATAGGTCCGCGGGGGGCTAGGGAAAAACTGTTTTTT
CASSIGPRGAREKLFF
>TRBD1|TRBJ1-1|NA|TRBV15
TGTGCCACCAGCAGAGGCAGGGGGAGCCCCCGGAACACTGAAGCTTTCTTT
CATSRGRGSPRNTEAFF
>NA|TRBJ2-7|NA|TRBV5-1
TGCGCCAGCAGCTCTACCTACGAGCAGTACTTC
CASSSTYEQYF
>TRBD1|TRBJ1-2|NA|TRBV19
TGTGCCAGTAGTAAGACATTCAACCGGGACAGGGGGCGACGCTATGGCTACACCTTC
CASSKTFNRDRGRRYGYTF
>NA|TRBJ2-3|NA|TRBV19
TGTGCCAGTAGTATATCGGGAGATACGCAGTATTTT
CASSISGDTQYF
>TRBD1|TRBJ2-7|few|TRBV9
TGTGCCAGCAGCGGAGGTGGACAGGGGTTCTACGAGCAGTACTTC
CASSGGGQGFYEQYF
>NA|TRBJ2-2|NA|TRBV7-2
TGTGCCAGCAGCTTATCTCGGGTGACCGGGGAGCTGTTTTTT
CASSLSRVTGELFF
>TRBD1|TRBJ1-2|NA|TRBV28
TGTGCCAGCAGCTCGTGGGACAGCGAAAACTATGGCTACACCTTC
CASSSWDSENYGYTF
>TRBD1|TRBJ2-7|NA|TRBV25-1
TGTGCCAGCAGTGAATATGGGGACAGGGGCGAGCAGTACTTC
CASSEYGDRGEQYF
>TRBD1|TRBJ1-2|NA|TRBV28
TGTGCCAGCAGTCCCGGGACAGGGAAGGGCTACACCTTC
CASSPGTGKGYTF
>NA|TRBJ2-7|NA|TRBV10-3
TGTGCCATCAGTGAATCCACAGGGGGGGCCTACGAGCAGTACTTC
CAISESTGGAYEQYF
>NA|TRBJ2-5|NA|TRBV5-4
TGTGCCAGCAGCTTGTCGGGGGAAGAGACCCAGTACTTC
CASSLSGEETQYF
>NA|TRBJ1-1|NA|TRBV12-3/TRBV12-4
TGTGCCAGCAGTAAAACTGTCACTGAAGCTTTCTTT
CASSKTVTEAFF
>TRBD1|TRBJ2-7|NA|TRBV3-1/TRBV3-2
TGTGCCAGCAGCCAAGGGGGGACAGGGACAATCTCCTACGAGCAGTACTTC
CASSQGGTGTISYEQYF
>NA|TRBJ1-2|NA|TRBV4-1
TGCGCCAGCAGCACTCCCCCAAATACCCTGGGGGGGAATGGCTACACCTTC
CASSTPPNTLGGNGYTF
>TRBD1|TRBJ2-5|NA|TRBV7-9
TGTGCCAGCAGCACCCCACAGGGGAGAGAGACCCAGTACTTC
CASSTPQGRETQYF
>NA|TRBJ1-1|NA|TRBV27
TGTGCCAGCAGGACCTGGGGGCGCGGGACTGAAGCTTTCTTT
CASRTWGRGTEAFF
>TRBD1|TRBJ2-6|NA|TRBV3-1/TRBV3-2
TGTGCCAGCAGCCAGTGGGACAGGACCATATCCGACTCTGGGGCCAACGTCCTGACTTTC
CASSQWDRTISDSGANVLTF
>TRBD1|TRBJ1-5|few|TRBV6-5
TGTGCCAGCCGAGACAGGGGGAGCCAGCCCCAGCATTTT
CASRDRGSQPQHF
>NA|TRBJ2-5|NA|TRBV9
TGTGCCAGCAGCGTAGGCCGGCGGGAGACCCAGTACTTC
CASSVGRRETQYF
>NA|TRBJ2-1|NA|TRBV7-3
TGTGCCAGCAGCTTAGGGACTCAAGACGATGAGCAGTTCTTC
CASSLGTQDDEQFF
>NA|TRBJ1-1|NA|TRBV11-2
TGTGCCAGCAGCCAAAGACGACAGATAAACACTGAAGCTTTCTTT
CASSQRRQINTEAFF
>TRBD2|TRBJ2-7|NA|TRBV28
TGTGCCAGCAACCCCACTAGCGGGGGGGCCTACGAGCAGTACTTC
CASNPTSGGAYEQYF
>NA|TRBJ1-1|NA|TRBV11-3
TGTGCCAGCAGCTTATACTTGAACACTGAAGCTTTCTTT
CASSLYLNTEAFF
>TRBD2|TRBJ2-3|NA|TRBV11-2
TGTGCCAGCAGCTTTGTCGGGGGGGCCTTTCGAGATACGCAGTATTTT
CASSFVGGAFRDTQYF
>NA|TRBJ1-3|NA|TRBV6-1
TGTGCCAGCAGTGAAGGTGTCGGGGGATATGGAAACACCATATATTTT
CASSEGVGGYGNTIYF
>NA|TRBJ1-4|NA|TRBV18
TGTGCCAGCTCGCCGCGGCCAGTCTCAACTAATGAAAAACTGTTTTTT
CASSPRPVSTNEKLFF
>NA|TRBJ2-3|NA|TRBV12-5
TGTGCTAGTGGTTTGGGGAGCTCTAGCACAGATACGCAGTATTTT
CASGLGSSSTDTQYF
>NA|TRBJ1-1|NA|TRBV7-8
TGTGCCAGCAGCTTAGGCCCCCGGGACACAATGAACACTGAAGCTTTCTTT
CASSLGPRDTMNTEAFF
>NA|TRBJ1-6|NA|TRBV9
TGTGCCAGCAGCGCCCTAGCAGGGGCGAACTATAATTCACCCCTCCACTTT
CASSALAGANYNSPLHF
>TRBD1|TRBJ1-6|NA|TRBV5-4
TGTGCCAGCAGCCCTCGGGGACAGGGACTAAATAATTCACCCCTCCACTTT
CASSPRGQGLNNSPLHF
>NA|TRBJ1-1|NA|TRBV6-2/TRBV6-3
TGTGCCAGCAGTTACTCACAATGGAATGGAGGAAGGGACACTGAAGCTTTCTTT
CASSYSQWNGGRDTEAFF
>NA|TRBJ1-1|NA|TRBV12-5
TGTGCTAGTGGTCCCCCCGACAGATACACTGAAGCTTTCTTT
CASGPPDRYTEAFF
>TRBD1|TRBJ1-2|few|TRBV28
TGTGCCAGCAGTTTATTAGGACAGGGTGAGGGAGGCTACACCTTC
CASSLLGQGEGGYTF
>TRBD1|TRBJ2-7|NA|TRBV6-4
TGTGCCAGCAGTGACTCCGGACAGGGGAACGAGCAGTACTTC
CASSDSGQGNEQYF
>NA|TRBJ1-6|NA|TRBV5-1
TGCGCCAGCAGCCACGGACAGTATAATTCACCCCTCCACTTT
CASSHGQYNSPLHF